The 21 T cell receptor beta chains below come from one sample, sequenced in a study of PD-L1 blockade in urothelial cancer. The assay was immunoSEQ multiplex PCR, and TCRdb's table has in-frame clones only and misses some. The table has some 74,000 clones, around four fifths seen once. This sample's time point: pretreatment peripheral blood. The sample here was PBMCs, taken around atezolizumab (anti-PD-L1) treatment. Every receptor here comes from a man in his forties with urothelial cancer.

V and J are TRBV5-4 and TRBJ2-6; TRBD1 matches 7 bases. V gave up 0 bases and J gave up 0 bases; unmatched junction bases: 6. The CDR3 extends over 18 amino acids. Per germline, CDR1 SGHNT and CDR2 YYREEE (reference sequence). In nucleotides, the CDR3 is TGTGCCAGCAGCTTGGCCGGACAGGCCGCCTCTGGGGCCAACGTCCTGACTTTC. This codes for CASSLAGQAASGANVLTF.

The chain links TRBV11-2 to TRBJ1-2; TRBD1 might be the D (5 bases). CDR1 is SGHAT and CDR2 is FQNNGV in the germline V gene. Deletions cut 5 bases from V and 3 bases from J, with 16 bases between. The CDR3 consists of 15 residues. The CDR3 sequence: CASSPSVGRDYGYTF. CDR3 coding DNA: TGTGCCAGCAGCCCCTCGGTGGGCAGGGACTATGGCTACACCTTC.

The genes are TRBV11-2 and TRBJ1-1, with unresolved D. Trimming took 5 bases from V and 3 from J, leaving 16 bases between them. The CDR3 covers 15 residues. CDR1 and CDR2 from the germline V gene are SGHAT and FQNNGV. The CDR3 bases are TGTGCCAGCAGCGACACTCGCGGGAGGCACACTGAAGCTTTCTTT. It translates to CASSDTRGRHTEAFF. Variable domain in full (rest from reference TRBV11-2 and TRBJ1-1): EAGVAQSPRYKIIEKRQSVAFWCNPISGHATLYWYQQILGQGPKLLIQFQNNGVVDDSQLPKDRFSAERLKGVDSTLKIQPAKLEDSAVYLCASSDTRGRHTEAFFGQGTRLTVV.

This clone was counted a single time. The rearrangement joins TRBV2 to TRBJ1-2, with D possibly TRBD1 on 5 matching bases. CDR1 SNHLY and CDR2 FYNNEI come from the germline V gene. V lost 6 bases and J 5 bases, leaving 16 bases between the germline ends. The CDR3 runs to 14 residues. The CDR3 DNA follows: TGTGCCAGCAGCAGGGAGGGAAGGAAGTATGGCTACACCTTC. Residues: CASSREGRKYGYTF.

The V call is TRBV30, the J call TRBJ2-3; perhaps TRBD2 as D (6 bases). V was shortened by 7 bases and J by 5 bases, with 16 bases between the two germline ends. Germline-derived CDR1 and CDR2 are GTSNPN and SVGIG (reference sequence). The CDR3 is made up of 13 amino acids. The CDR3 is CAFGGSGGDTQYF. The CDR3 nucleotides read TGTGCCTTCGGGGGTTCCGGGGGAGATACGCAGTATTTT.

Only one count was recorded for this clone. The chain carries TRBV11-3 and TRBJ1-1, with D tentatively TRBD1 (6 bases). The V gene lost 0 bases and the J gene lost 3 bases, with 20 bases spanning the gap. Looked up from germline, CDR1 is SGHNT and CDR2 is YENEEA. This CDR3 is 18 amino acids long. For the CDR3, the DNA is TGTGCCAGCAGCTTAGATCACCAGGGGTCGGGGATTGACACTGAAGCTTTCTTT. Protein sequence: CASSLDHQGSGIDTEAFF.

The rearrangement joins TRBV5-5 to TRBJ1-1, with 9 bases matching TRBD1. V lost 3 bases to trimming and J lost 4 bases; unmatched junction nucleotides: 4. This CDR3 has 14 residues. Germline values: CDR1 SGHKS, CDR2 YYEKEE (reference sequence). Here the CDR3 reads CASSSQGASTEAFF. Here the CDR3 DNA reads TGTGCCAGCAGCTCACAGGGGGCTAGCACTGAAGCTTTCTTT.

The V and J genes are TRBV11-2 and TRBJ2-7; TRBD1 is a possible D gene (5 bases). Germline CDR1 SGHAT, CDR2 FQNNGV. This CDR3 region has 14 residues. V was clipped by 3 bases and J by 5 bases, with 14 bases between them. The CDR3 loop reads CASSFDRRVDEQYF. The CDR3 region has the DNA TGTGCCAGCAGCTTTGACAGACGGGTCGACGAGCAGTACTTC.

The gene calls are TRBV30 and TRBJ2-7, with D possibly TRBD1 on 5 matching bases. V lost 3 bases to trimming and J lost 1 base, with 10 bases between them. CDR3 size: 13 residues. The V gene's germline CDR1 is GTSNPN and CDR2 SVGIG (reference sequence). The CDR3 protein is CAWSADNSYEQYF. CDR3 bases: TGTGCCTGGAGCGCGGACAATTCCTACGAGCAGTACTTC.

The gene calls are TRBV27 and TRBJ1-5; D gene unclear. The CDR3 is 14 amino acids. CDR1 and CDR2 (germline): MNHEY, SMNVEV (reference sequence). The CDR3 sequence is CSTSFRGNNQPQHF. The CDR3 region has the DNA TGTTCCACTTCCTTCCGGGGAAACAATCAGCCCCAGCATTTT.

The chain uses TRBV19 and TRBJ2-7; 9 bases fit TRBD1. CDR3 length equals 13 residues. Losses at the gene ends were 6 bases for V and 5 bases for J; bases not matched to a gene: 5. The V gene's germline CDR1 is LNHDA and CDR2 SQIVND (reference sequence). CDR3 DNA sequence: TGTGCCAGTAGCGGGGACAGGGTCCACGAGCAGTACTTC. Translation gives CASSGDRVHEQYF.

This clone was detected only once. One end of the junction fails to match germline, which may point to a read error. Other DNA sequences in this sample translate to the same CDR3. The rearrangement uses TRBV28 and TRBJ2-7; 8 bases are a match to TRBD1. Germline CDR1 is MDHEN and CDR2 is SYDVKM. CDR3 length: 15 amino acids. The DNA of the CDR3 is TGTGCCAGCAGTCCCCCGGGACAGGTCCCCTACGAACAGTACTTC. This sequence encodes CASSPPGQVPYEQYF.

The chain employs TRBV15 and TRBJ2-7, with D perhaps TRBD2 (6 bases). V was cut by 2 bases and J by 5 bases, with 10 bases left in between. From germline, CDR1 is LNHNV and CDR2 YYDKDF (reference sequence). The CDR3 is 13 amino acids. This CDR3 is CATSRSGVNEQYF. The CDR3 nucleotides read TGTGCCACCAGCAGATCGGGAGTAAACGAGCAGTACTTC.

The genes are TRBV28 and TRBJ2-7, with 8 bases lining up with TRBD1. Losses at the gene ends were 3 bases for V and 0 bases for J; bases not matched to a gene: 4. The CDR3 has 15 amino acids. CDR1 and CDR2 from the germline V gene are MDHEN and SYDVKM. The CDR3: CASSLRDRSSYEQYF. The DNA of the CDR3 is TGTGCCAGCAGTTTGCGGGACAGGAGCTCCTACGAGCAGTACTTC.

The V and J genes are TRBV28 and TRBJ1-1, with D perhaps TRBD1 (6 bases). Germline V gene data show CDR1 as MDHEN and CDR2 as SYDVKM. This CDR3 is 15 amino acids long. Trimming removed 5 bases from V and 4 bases from J, with 17 bases in between. CDR3 DNA: TGTGCCAGCAGTCGACAGGCTACTCGGGGCACTGAAGCTTTCTTT. Protein sequence: CASSRQATRGTEAFF.

This clone has only one observation. The V and J genes are TRBV11-3 and TRBJ2-1, with unresolved D. The CDR3 has 12 amino acids. CDR1 and CDR2 from the germline V gene are SGHNT and YENEEA. V lost 2 bases to trimming and J lost 8 bases, with 7 bases between them. CDR3 in DNA: TGTGCCAGCAGCTTATCGGCGGATGAGCAGTTCTTC. It specifies CASSLSADEQFF.

CDR3: CASSPSQGPYEQYF. The CDR3 nucleotides read TGTGCCAGCAGTCCCTCACAGGGACCCTACGAGCAGTACTTC. The rearrangement links TRBV6-1 to TRBJ2-7; TRBD1 is a possible D gene (6 bases). CDR3 size: 14 residues. The germline CDR1 and CDR2 sequences are MNHNS and SASEGT. V lost 5 bases and J lost 2, with 13 bases in between.

V is TRBV4-1 and J is TRBJ1-1; the D gene is possibly TRBD1 (6 bases). CDR3 size: 12 residues. V gave up 8 bases and J gave up 1 base, with 8 bases separating them. Germline values: CDR1 MGHRA, CDR2 YSYEKL. This chain's CDR3 is CASRQENTEAFF. CDR3 in DNA: TGCGCCAGCCGACAGGAGAACACTGAAGCTTTCTTT.

A few counts support this clone. This sequence joins TRBV27 and TRBJ2-1; TRBD2 matches at 11 bases. Germline V gene lookup returns CDR1 MNHEY and CDR2 SMNVEV (reference sequence). The CDR3 is made up of 16 amino acids. With V trimmed by 6 bases and J by 2 bases, 6 bases remained unmatched. The CDR3 is CASRPRTSGPYNEQFF. In DNA form, the CDR3 reads TGTGCCAGCAGACCGAGGACTAGCGGGCCCTACAATGAGCAGTTCTTC.

This clone appeared once. The chain recombines TRBV29-1 with TRBJ1-2; D is uncertain. The V gene lost 3 bases and the J gene lost 8 bases, with 13 bases spanning the gap. CDR1 is SQVTM, CDR2 ANQGSEA, per germline. The CDR3 spans 12 residues. CDR3 protein: CSVEEKAEGYTF. The DNA of the CDR3 is TGCAGCGTTGAGGAGAAGGCAGAAGGCTACACCTTC.

This chain connects TRBV28 to TRBJ2-1; D gene uncertain. Germline-derived CDR1 and CDR2 are MDHEN and SYDVKM. The CDR3 sequence is 11 residues long. V was shortened by 3 bases and J by 9 bases, with 6 bases between the two germline ends. This CDR3 is CASSLSREQFF. CDR3 bases: TGTGCCAGCAGTTTGTCTCGTGAGCAGTTCTTC.